These T cell receptor beta chains were read from a single sample in a study of T-cell memory formation after mild COVID-19. TCRdb re-called the 5' RACE reads through MiXCR, storing one row per CDR3 protein. This repertoire shows fewer than 450,000 distinct CDR3 sequences, 20% to 30% found once; its top ten account for 8.8%. The sequenced sample consisted of PBMCs or a T cell subset sorted from them (not recorded which). The source of these receptors is an adult woman who had mild COVID-19 (a few samples of this study predate the infection). Cell type and time point are not known. Each CDR3 is given with its conserved first and last residue. The order of the fields is clone size, D gene, J gene, V gene, CDR3 DNA, CDR3 protein. The D gene is left open where the match is weak. The size entry is marked missing in some rows and otherwise reads once, few, many or a size class.

. | . | TRBJ1-1 | TRBV27 | TGTGCCAGCAGTTTATCCAGGGGCCAAGACCTGAACACTGAAGCTTTCTTT | CASSLSRGQDLNTEAFF
. | TRBD2 | TRBJ2-3 | TRBV4-3 | TGCGCCAGCAGCCGAGTTACCGGACTAGCGGGGTTAGATACGCAGTATTTT | CASSRVTGLAGLDTQYF
few | TRBD1 | TRBJ2-1 | TRBV5-4 | TGTGCCAGCAGCCCCAACCGGGACAGGGCGCACAATGAGCAGTTCTTC | CASSPNRDRAHNEQFF
few | . | TRBJ2-1 | TRBV7-9 | TGTGCCAGCCGGACGCTAGACAATGAGCAGTTCTTC | CASRTLDNEQFF
few | . | TRBJ1-1 | TRBV12-3/TRBV12-4 | TGTGCCAGCAGGTTCTCCACAGGAATAGCTGAAGCTTTCTTT | CASRFSTGIAEAFF
few | . | TRBJ2-1 | TRBV9 | TGTGCCAGCAGCCTCCCAGACAATGAGCAGTTCTTC | CASSLPDNEQFF
. | . | TRBJ2-2 | TRBV5-5 | TGTGCCAGCAGAGTGGGGCCGGGGCAGCACACCGGGGAGCTGTTTTTT | CASRVGPGQHTGELFF
. | . | TRBJ1-2 | TRBV7-6 | TGTGCCAGCAGCTTAGGGGGATCCGATGGCTACACCTTC | CASSLGGSDGYTF
few | TRBD1 | TRBJ1-6 | TRBV12-3/TRBV12-4 | TGTGCCAGCAGTTCAATAGCTTATACAGGGGTAGGTTCACCCCTCCACTTT | CASSSIAYTGVGSPLHF
. | . | TRBJ1-2 | TRBV7-2 | TGTGCCAGCAGCTATACTGTCGGGTCCGGCTACACCTTC | CASSYTVGSGYTF
. | . | TRBJ1-6 | TRBV6-2/TRBV6-3 | TGTGCCAGCAGTTACGGAGCACCCCTCCACTTT | CASSYGAPLHF
many | . | TRBJ2-7 | TRBV27 | TGTGCCAGCAGTCCTTTAGGCCCCTACGAGCAGTACTTC | CASSPLGPYEQYF
. | . | TRBJ1-1 | TRBV20-1 | TGCAGTGCTCCCACGAACACTGAAGCTTTCTTT | CSAPTNTEAFF
once | TRBD1 | TRBJ2-5 | TRBV12-3/TRBV12-4 | TGTGCCAGCAGTTCCCAGCCGGGACAGGGCCAAGAGACCCAGTACTTC | CASSSQPGQGQETQYF
. | TRBD2 | TRBJ2-1 | TRBV3-1 | TGTGCCAGCAGCCAAGTTATGGGACTAGCGGGCGACAATGAGCAGTTCTTC | CASSQVMGLAGDNEQFF
. | . | TRBJ2-2 | TRBV7-9 | TGTGCCAGCAGCCCTCGGGATCCGAACACCGGGGAGCTGTTTTTT | CASSPRDPNTGELFF
. | TRBD2 | TRBJ2-1 | TRBV7-2 | TGTGCCAGCAGCTTAGAGGGGACTAGCGGGAGATTCGATCAGTTCTTC | CASSLEGTSGRFDQFF
few | . | TRBJ1-6 | TRBV4-1 | TGCGCCAGCAGCCAAGGGCCGGGGACCAAGGGATCACCCCTCCACTTT | CASSQGPGTKGSPLHF
. | TRBD2 | TRBJ2-2 | TRBV5-1 | TGCGCCAGCAGCGAGGTAGCGGGAGCCCCAGGGGAGCTGTTTTTT | CASSEVAGAPGELFF
. | . | TRBJ2-1 | TRBV4-3 | TGCGCCAGCAGCCAAGACGGGTCGCTAGCCCTCTACAATGAGCAGTTCTTC | CASSQDGSLALYNEQFF
. | TRBD1 | TRBJ1-2 | TRBV6-1 | TGTGCCAGCAGTTCCCGACAGGGAAGCTACACCTTC | CASSSRQGSYTF
many | . | TRBJ2-3 | TRBV19 | TGTGCCAGTACCCTCGGTGCGGCAGATACGCAGTATTTT | CASTLGAADTQYF
. | TRBD1 | TRBJ1-1 | TRBV6-2/TRBV6-3 | TGTGCCAGCAGGTCTCAGGGGGCGAACACTGAAGCTTTCTTT | CASRSQGANTEAFF
. | . | TRBJ2-1 | TRBV19 | TGTGCCAGCGGTCATCCGGTGGGTGAGCAGTTCTTC | CASGHPVGEQFF
few | . | TRBJ1-1 | TRBV9 | TGTGCCAGCAGCGCGGGCCCGGTCACTGAAGCTTTCTTT | CASSAGPVTEAFF
few | . | TRBJ2-1 | TRBV7-2 | TGTGCCAGCAGCCCCCCATTGACCTACAATGAGCAGTTCTTC | CASSPPLTYNEQFF
. | . | TRBJ1-1 | TRBV7-9 | TGTGCCAGCAGCTTATACCCCCAGAAAGGCACTGAAGCTTTCTTT | CASSLYPQKGTEAFF
few | . | TRBJ2-5 | TRBV2 | TGTGCCAGCAGAAAGTTAGGCTGGGAGACCCAGTACTTC | CASRKLGWETQYF
. | . | TRBJ1-4 | TRBV3-1 | TGTGCCAGCAGCCAACCAGGGAATGAAAAACTGTTTTTT | CASSQPGNEKLFF
. | . | TRBJ2-7 | TRBV5-1 | TGCGCCAGCAGCGGCCGGGACTCCACTGGCGACGAGCAGTACTTC | CASSGRDSTGDEQYF
. | . | TRBJ2-2 | TRBV5-1 | TGCGCCAGCAGCTTACCGGGCGCGGGGAACACCGGGGAGCTGTTTTTT | CASSLPGAGNTGELFF
. | . | TRBJ1-1 | TRBV15 | TGTGCCACCAGCAGAGCTGTTTTGAACACTGAAGCTTTCTTT | CATSRAVLNTEAFF
many | TRBD2 | TRBJ2-1 | TRBV5-1 | TGCGCCAGCAGCTTGGGACTAGCGGACAATGAGCAGTTCTTC | CASSLGLADNEQFF
. | . | TRBJ1-5 | TRBV20-1 | TGCAGTGCTAGAAATCGGGGTCAGCCCCAGCATTTT | CSARNRGQPQHF
. | . | TRBJ2-2 | TRBV2 | TGTGCCAGCCGGGGAGACACTGCCGGGGAGCTGTTTTTT | CASRGDTAGELFF
few | . | TRBJ2-7 | TRBV5-1 | TGCGCCAGCAGCGCCGACGGGGTCGAGCAGTACTTC | CASSADGVEQYF
. | TRBD1 | TRBJ1-1 | TRBV27 | TGTGCCAGGGGAGGGACAGGGGGCCCGAACACTGAAGCTTTCTTT | CARGGTGGPNTEAFF
. | . | TRBJ2-2 | TRBV2 | TGTGCCAGCAATGTCCGGGCCTTCACCGGGGAGCTGTTTTTT | CASNVRAFTGELFF
. | TRBD1 | TRBJ2-7 | TRBV6-5 | TGTGCCAGCAGTACCCGGGACAGTTCTAGGTACGAGCAGTACTTC | CASSTRDSSRYEQYF
. | . | TRBJ1-1 | TRBV29-1 | TGCAGCGTCGCGAGAGGACAGCTGAACACTGAAGCTTTCTTT | CSVARGQLNTEAFF
. | TRBD2 | TRBJ2-1 | TRBV7-3 | TGTGCCAGCAGCTCAGGACTAGCGCCTCCCTGGGATGAGCAGTTCTTC | CASSSGLAPPWDEQFF
. | . | TRBJ2-3 | TRBV28 | TGTGCCAGCTTTGGAGGGACGAGCACAGATACGCAGTATTTT | CASFGGTSTDTQYF
. | . | TRBJ2-4 | TRBV28 | TGTGCCAGCAGCAGGGGGACAGCGGGAGTGATGATTCAGTACTTC | CASSRGTAGVMIQYF
many | . | TRBJ2-7 | TRBV10-3 | TGTGCCATCAGGGCCCGGGACATCTACGAGCAGTACTTC | CAIRARDIYEQYF
few | . | TRBJ1-2 | TRBV20-1 | TGCAGTGCTAGAGAGCCCGGTCCTGGAGGGGCGCTTCTTATACATGGCTACACCTTC | CSAREPGPGGALLIHGYTF
. | . | TRBJ2-7 | TRBV20-1 | TGCAGTGCTAGAGTGGGTGGCTACGAGCAGTACTTC | CSARVGGYEQYF
few | TRBD1 | TRBJ2-1 | TRBV5-1 | TGCGCCAGCAGCTTTTCGGGACAGGGGAAGAATGAGCAGTTCTTC | CASSFSGQGKNEQFF
. | TRBD1 | TRBJ2-5 | TRBV27 | TGTGCCACCAGCCGGGACAGGGCTGCAGAGACCCAGTACTTC | CATSRDRAAETQYF
. | TRBD1 | TRBJ1-6 | TRBV5-6 | TGTGCCAGCAGCACCTGGCAGGGGGCTGACTCACCCCTCCACTTT | CASSTWQGADSPLHF
few | TRBD2 | TRBJ2-5 | TRBV2 | TGTGCCAGCAGTATAAAGCGGGAAAAAGAGACCCAGTACTTC | CASSIKREKETQYF
. | . | TRBJ2-1 | TRBV29-1 | TGCAGCGTTGGGGTCCCTTACAATGAGCAGTTCTTC | CSVGVPYNEQFF
. | . | TRBJ2-3 | TRBV7-2 | TGTGCCAGCAGCTTAGCTACCGGGAATGTTCAGTATTTT | CASSLATGNVQYF
. | TRBD2 | TRBJ2-1 | TRBV9 | TGTGCCAGCAGCGCAACTAGCGGGGGGGCCTCACGGCAGTTCTTC | CASSATSGGASRQFF
. | TRBD2 | TRBJ2-5 | TRBV9 | TGTGCCAGCAGCGTGACTAGCGGAGGAGAGACCCAGTACTTC | CASSVTSGGETQYF
few | TRBD1 | TRBJ1-2 | TRBV7-2 | TGTGCCAGCAGCCCCGGGACAGGGATGAAGGGCTACACCTTC | CASSPGTGMKGYTF
. | TRBD1 | TRBJ1-1 | TRBV9 | TGTGCCAGCAGCGTAGATGTGACAGGGGATCGGAAAGCTTTCTTT | CASSVDVTGDRKAFF
. | TRBD2 | TRBJ2-7 | TRBV7-9 | TGTGCCAGCAGCTTAGAGGGACTAGGCAACGAGCAGTACTTC | CASSLEGLGNEQYF
. | . | TRBJ1-2 | TRBV5-1 | TGCGCCAGCAGCTTGGGCGATAACTATGGCTACACCTTC | CASSLGDNYGYTF
. | TRBD2 | TRBJ2-7 | TRBV29-1 | TGCAGCGTTAGACTAGCGGGAGATCCCGAGCAGTACTTC | CSVRLAGDPEQYF